The 2 T cell receptor beta chains listed next were all sequenced from one sample in a study of blood T cell repertoires in COVID-19 (dated by TCRdb to 2018 to 2021). Receptors were amplified or captured by the immunoSEQ multiplex PCR assay. The table comes from immuneACCESS by way of TCRdb, which keeps in-frame sequences with V and J called. Part of the clones is missing from these tables; in studies checked, under half for an unresolved V gene and the rest for unknown reasons. Across this sample there are 310,000 or so clones, with around 89% seen only once. The ten largest make up around 9.5% of the sample. The specimen sequenced was PBMCs or T cells enriched from blood (not recorded which). The receptor set was obtained from a woman aged 40 to 49 who had recovered from COVID-19.

The CDR3 DNA follows: TGTGCCAGCAGCCCCTCGCGGGAGCCGGCTTACAATGAGCAGTTCTTC. Its translation: CASSPSREPAYNEQFF. The chain employs TRBV7-3 and TRBJ2-1, with TRBD2 matching over 7 bases. The CDR3 contains 16 residues. Unmatched junction bases numbered 11, after V lost 5 bases and J lost 4 bases. Germline-derived CDR1 and CDR2 are SGHTA and FQGTGA.

This clone was recorded once. The J gene is TRBJ2-5, the V gene TRBV7-2; D might be TRBD1 (7 bases). Germline V gene data show CDR1 as SGHTA and CDR2 as FQGNSA. The CDR3 spans 13 residues. Trimming removed 4 bases from V and 4 bases from J, with 10 bases in between. DNA for the CDR3: TGTGCCAGCAGCTCCCAGGGGGGAGAGACCCAGTACTTC. Protein product: CASSSQGGETQYF.